This entry describes one TCR beta chain. This clonotype showed up many times. It has no known antigen specificity. Base qualities are not at hand, and no much larger clone is one base apart. The record originates from a study of CD8 T cells in ankylosing spondylitis (dated by TCRdb to between 2016 and 2019). Study-level background: The study set out to find disease-linked TCR variants by profiling T cell receptor beta repertoires in ankylosing spondylitis patients and healthy donors. The full study cohort was made up of roughly 25 ankylosing spondylitis patients and 108 healthy donors. Peripheral blood was sampled, and synovial fluid was additionally collected from ankylosing spondylitis patients.

Study-wide conclusions, independent of this receptor: The disease-linked clones were reported to be significantly enriched in matched synovial fluid samples from ankylosing spondylitis patients. In peripheral blood, the disease-linked clones were found at relatively low frequencies and had a CD8+ phenotype. A TCR beta motif of eight highly homologous amino acid variants appeared characteristic of blood from ankylosing spondylitis patients. Some motif variants were previously reported in synovial fluid and blood of reactive arthritis patients, suggesting common disease-initiation mechanisms.

The run used an Illumina HiSeq 2500. Quantitative 5'-RACE with molecular barcodes was used to prepare TCR beta libraries. The authors processed their data as follows. A new computational method based on a probabilistic model of VDJ rearrangement was used to identify disease-linked TCR variants. TCRdb itself trimmed the public reads at Q25 with fastp, ran MiXCR and retained productive beta chains. Each CDR3 protein gets just one entry, which takes the most common genes and DNA from the rows behind it. The V and J calls and clone size come from TCRdb's table, not from the authors' own analysis. For this sample the table gives 150,000 or so distinct CDR3 sequences, of which around 20% were detected only once. The top ten clones comprise approximately 7.8% of the sample. Sequenced: blood, either unsorted or a sorted T cell fraction (not recorded which). The TCR originated in a male donor with ankylosing spondylitis or in good health (not recorded which).

Here is the DNA: TGCGCCAGCAGCTTGGGCCAACTAGCGGGAGGACAAGAGACCCAGTACTTC. This codes for CASSLGQLAGGQETQYF. In this chain, TRBV5-1 is recombined with TRBJ2-5, with 12 bases aligning to TRBD2. The cysteine opens and the phenylalanine closes a CDR3 of 17 amino acids. CDR3 DNA only is kept here, 51 bases in frame from base 1. The germline V gene yields SGHRS for CDR1 and YFSETQ for CDR2. For this chain, trimming is 0 bases at the V end and 2 bases at the J end, and the number of junction bases without a gene match is 5.